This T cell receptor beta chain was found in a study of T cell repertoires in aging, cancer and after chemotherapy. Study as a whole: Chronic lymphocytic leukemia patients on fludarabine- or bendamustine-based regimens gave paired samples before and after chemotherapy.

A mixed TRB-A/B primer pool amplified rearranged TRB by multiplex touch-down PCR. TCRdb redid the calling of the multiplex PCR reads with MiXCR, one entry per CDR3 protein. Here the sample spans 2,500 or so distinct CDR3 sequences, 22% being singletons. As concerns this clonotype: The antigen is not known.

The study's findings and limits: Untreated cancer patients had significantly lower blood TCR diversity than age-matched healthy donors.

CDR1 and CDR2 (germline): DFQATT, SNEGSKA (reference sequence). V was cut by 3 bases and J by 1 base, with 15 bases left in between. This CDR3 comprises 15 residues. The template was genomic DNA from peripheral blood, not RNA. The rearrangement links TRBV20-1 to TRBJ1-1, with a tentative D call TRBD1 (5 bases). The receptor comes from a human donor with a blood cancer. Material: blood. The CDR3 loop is CSARDPPTENTEAFF. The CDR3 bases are TGCAGTGCTAGGGACCCCCCGACAGAGAACACTGAAGCTTTCTTT.